These T cell receptor beta chains were read from a single sample in a study of T cells in Graves' hyperthyroidism and ophthalmopathy. TCRdb recomputed calls from the multiplex PCR reads with MiXCR, one row per CDR3 protein. Of about 360,000 distinct CDR3 sequences in the sample, about 13% are singletons; the top ten hold less than 10%. The specimen sequenced was blood. The receptors derive from a woman aged 18-35 years with Graves' hyperthyroidism. Each CDR3 is given with its conserved first and last residue. D genes are given only for firm matches. Only some rows state a clone size, as once, few, many or a class for expanded clones.

j_call clone_size v_call cdr3_length d_call cdr3_aa cdr3_nt
TRBJ1-1 many TRBV20-1 13 NA CSAEIEWKAEAFF TGCAGTGCTGAGATTGAGTGGAAGGCTGAAGCTTTCTTT
TRBJ1-2 few TRBV10-3 12 NA CAISVRGYGYTF TGTGCCATCAGTGTCCGGGGGTATGGCTACACCTTC
TRBJ1-2 few TRBV4-3 14 NA CASSQDNREGGYTF TGCGCCAGCAGCCAAGATAACAGGGAAGGGGGCTACACCTTC
TRBJ2-1 NA TRBV6-2/TRBV6-3 13 TRBD2 CASSPGTSFEQFF TGTGCCAGCAGTCCCGGGACTAGCTTTGAGCAGTTCTTC
TRBJ1-2 many TRBV6-1 16 NA CASSPERGRTNYGYTF TGTGCCAGCAGCCCCGAACGGGGGAGGACCAACTATGGCTACACCTTC
TRBJ1-1 many TRBV7-2 15 NA CASSNSQGRHTEAFF TGTGCCAGCAGCAACTCACAGGGTAGGCACACTGAAGCTTTCTTT
TRBJ1-3 many TRBV9 16 NA CASSVGGGLGGNTIYF TGTGCCAGCAGCGTAGGAGGGGGACTGGGAGGAAACACCATATATTTT
TRBJ2-7 many TRBV27 14 TRBD1 CASSSLTGAYEQYF TGTGCCAGCAGTTCACTAACAGGGGCGTACGAGCAGTACTTC
TRBJ2-1 many TRBV5-6 19 TRBD1 CASSVPGQGLEGSYNEQFF TGTGCCAGCAGCGTACCGGGACAGGGTTTAGAGGGCTCCTACAATGAGCAGTTCTTC
TRBJ2-3 few TRBV7-2 14 TRBD2 CASSWGGGRDTQYF TGTGCCAGCAGCTGGGGGGGGGGGAGGGATACGCAGTATTTT
TRBJ1-1 many TRBV12-3/TRBV12-4 14 NA CASSFAETNTEAFF TGTGCCAGCAGTTTTGCCGAGACGAACACTGAAGCTTTCTTT
TRBJ1-3 NA TRBV10-3 16 NA CAISENLGISGNTIYF TGTGCCATCAGTGAGAATTTGGGCATCTCTGGAAACACCATATATTTT
TRBJ2-1 NA TRBV4-2 19 TRBD2 CASSQESVLRRGDYNEQFF TGTGCCAGCAGCCAAGAGTCCGTCCTCAGGCGGGGGGACTACAATGAGCAGTTCTTC
TRBJ2-7 many TRBV28 19 TRBD1 CASSFLGADRGWLSYEQYF TGTGCCAGCAGTTTCCTGGGGGCGGACAGGGGGTGGTTATCCTACGAGCAGTACTTC
TRBJ2-2 NA TRBV6-2/TRBV6-3 15 NA CASTPFGGDTGELFF TGTGCCAGCACCCCGTTCGGGGGCGACACCGGGGAGCTGTTTTTT